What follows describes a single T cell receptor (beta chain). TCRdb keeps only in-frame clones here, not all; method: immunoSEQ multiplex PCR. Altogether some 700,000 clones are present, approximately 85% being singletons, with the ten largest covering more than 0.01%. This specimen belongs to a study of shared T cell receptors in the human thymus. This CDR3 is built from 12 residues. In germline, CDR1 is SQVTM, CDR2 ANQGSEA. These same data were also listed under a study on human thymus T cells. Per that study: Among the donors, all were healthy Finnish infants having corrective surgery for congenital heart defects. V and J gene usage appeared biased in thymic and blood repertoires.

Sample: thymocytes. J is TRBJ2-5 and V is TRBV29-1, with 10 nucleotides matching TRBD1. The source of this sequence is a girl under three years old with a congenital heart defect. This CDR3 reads CSMGTGAETQYF. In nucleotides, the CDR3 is TGCAGTATGGGGACAGGGGCAGAGACCCAGTACTTC.